The clone carrying this T cell receptor (beta chain) has more than one count but fewer than ten. Its specificity is unknown. RNA transcripts served as the template for amplifying TCR beta CDR3 regions. First-round RT-PCR targeting the TCR CDR3 was performed with the HTBI primer set. TCRdb reprocessed the multiplex PCR reads via MiXCR and lists one record per CDR3 protein. The sample consists of more than 500,000 distinct CDR3 sequences, 16% of them appearing once. The data were obtained in a study of T cells in Graves' hyperthyroidism and ophthalmopathy. Study-wide background: Peripheral blood was acquired at first diagnosis, ahead of any therapy whatsoever.

From germline, CDR1 is MNHEY and CDR2 SVGEGT. Trimming removed 2 bases from V and 0 bases from J, with 8 bases in between. This CDR3 is built from 14 residues. Findings and caveats of the study: Ophthalmopathy was model-predicted a median roughly 6.3 months pre-onset.

The V and J genes are TRBV6-2 or TRBV6-3 and TRBJ2-7; maybe TRBD2 (6 bases). Sample: blood. This TCR derives from a woman between 25 and 40 years old with Graves' hyperthyroidism. CDR3 sequence: CASSYGGNSYEQYF. The CDR3 bases are TGTGCCAGCAGTTACGGGGGGAACTCCTACGAGCAGTACTTC.